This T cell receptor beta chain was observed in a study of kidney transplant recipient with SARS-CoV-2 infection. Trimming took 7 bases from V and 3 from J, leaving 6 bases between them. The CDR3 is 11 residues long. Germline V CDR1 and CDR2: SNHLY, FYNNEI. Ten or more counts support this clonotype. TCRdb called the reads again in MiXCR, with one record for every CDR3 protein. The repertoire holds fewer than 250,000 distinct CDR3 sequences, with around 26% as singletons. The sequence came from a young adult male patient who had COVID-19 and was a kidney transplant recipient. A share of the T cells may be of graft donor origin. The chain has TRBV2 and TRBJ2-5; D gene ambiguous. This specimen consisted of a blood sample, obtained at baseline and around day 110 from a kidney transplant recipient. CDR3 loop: CASTIEETQYF. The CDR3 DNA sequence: TGTGCCAGCACTATTGAAGAGACCCAGTACTTC.